The entry that follows covers one TCR beta chain sequence. The data are from a study of tumor T cells in aggressive B-cell lymphoma. With 6 bases removed from V and 0 bases from J, the gap between germline ends came to 6 bases. The CDR3 totals 13 residues. Germline CDR1 is LNHDA and CDR2 is SQIVND (reference sequence). The protocol was immunoSEQ multiplex PCR, while the TCRdb copy is restricted to in-frame clones and leaves out a portion. The sample comprises 2,000 to 2,500 clones, 85% of which are singletons, and about 3% rests with the top ten. The chain combines TRBV19 with TRBJ2-1; D not certain. This receptor was taken from an adult with diffuse large B cell lymphoma. The sequenced material came from tumor tissue. CDR3 sequence reads: CASRAPSYNEQFF. For the CDR3, the DNA is TGTGCCAGTAGAGCTCCCTCCTACAATGAGCAGTTCTTC.